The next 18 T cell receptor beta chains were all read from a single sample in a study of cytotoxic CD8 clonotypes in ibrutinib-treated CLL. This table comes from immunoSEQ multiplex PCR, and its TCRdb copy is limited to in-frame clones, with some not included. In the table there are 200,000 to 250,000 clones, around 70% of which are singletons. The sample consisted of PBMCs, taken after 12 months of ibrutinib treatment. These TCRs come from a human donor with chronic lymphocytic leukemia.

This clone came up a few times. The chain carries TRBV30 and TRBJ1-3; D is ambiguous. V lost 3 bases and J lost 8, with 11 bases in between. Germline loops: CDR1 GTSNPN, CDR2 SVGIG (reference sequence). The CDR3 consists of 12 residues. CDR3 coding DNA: TGTGCCTGGAGATTTCGTACGGACACCATATATTTT. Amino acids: CAWRFRTDTIYF.

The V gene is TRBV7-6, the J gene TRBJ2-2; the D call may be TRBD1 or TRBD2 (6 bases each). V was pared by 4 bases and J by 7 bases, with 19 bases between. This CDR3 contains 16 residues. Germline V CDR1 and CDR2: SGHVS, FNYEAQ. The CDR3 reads CASSSQDWGAVGELFF. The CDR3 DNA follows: TGTGCCAGCAGCTCCCAGGATTGGGGGGCTGTCGGGGAGCTGTTTTTT.

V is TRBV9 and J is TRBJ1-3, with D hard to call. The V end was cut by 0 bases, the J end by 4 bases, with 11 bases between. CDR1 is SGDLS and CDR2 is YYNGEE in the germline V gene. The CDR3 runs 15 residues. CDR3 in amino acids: CASSVEPGRGNTIYF. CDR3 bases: TGTGCCAGCAGCGTAGAGCCCGGCCGCGGAAACACCATATATTTT.

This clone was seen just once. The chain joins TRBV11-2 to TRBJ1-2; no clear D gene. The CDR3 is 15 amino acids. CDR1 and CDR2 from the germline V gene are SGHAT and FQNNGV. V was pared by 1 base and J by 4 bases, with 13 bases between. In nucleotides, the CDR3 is TGTGCCAGCAGCTTAGGACGGGCAGGACTCTATGGCTACACCTTC. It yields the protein CASSLGRAGLYGYTF. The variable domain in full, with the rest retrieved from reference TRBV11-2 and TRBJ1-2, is EAGVAQSPRYKIIEKRQSVAFWCNPISGHATLYWYQQILGQGPKLLIQFQNNGVVDDSQLPKDRFSAERLKGVDSTLKIQPAKLEDSAVYLCASSLGRAGLYGYTFGSGTRLTVV.

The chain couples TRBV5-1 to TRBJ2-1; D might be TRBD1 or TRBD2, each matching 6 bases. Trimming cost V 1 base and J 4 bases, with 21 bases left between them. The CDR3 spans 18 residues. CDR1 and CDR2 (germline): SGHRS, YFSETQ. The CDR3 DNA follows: TGCGCCAGCAGCTTGAAAAGGGGGACAAGCGGGCTTTACAATGAGCAGTTCTTC. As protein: CASSLKRGTSGLYNEQFF.

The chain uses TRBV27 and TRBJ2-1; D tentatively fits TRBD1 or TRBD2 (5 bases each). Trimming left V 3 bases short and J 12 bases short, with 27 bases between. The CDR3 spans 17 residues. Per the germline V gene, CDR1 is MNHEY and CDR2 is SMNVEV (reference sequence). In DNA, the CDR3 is TGTGCCAGCAGTTTGCGCCCTGCGGTCGGGACCTCATACAGGCAGTTCTTC. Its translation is CASSLRPAVGTSYRQFF.

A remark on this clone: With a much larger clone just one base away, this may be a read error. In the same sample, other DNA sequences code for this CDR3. CDR3 protein: CSARVNTEAFF. The CDR3 bases are TGCAGTGCTAGAGTGAACACTGAAGCTTTCTTT. The V gene is TRBV20-1, the J gene TRBJ1-1; D gene uncertain. Per germline, CDR1 DFQATT and CDR2 SNEGSKA (reference sequence). V lost 1 base, J lost 0 bases, and 0 bases lay in between. This CDR3 has 11 residues.

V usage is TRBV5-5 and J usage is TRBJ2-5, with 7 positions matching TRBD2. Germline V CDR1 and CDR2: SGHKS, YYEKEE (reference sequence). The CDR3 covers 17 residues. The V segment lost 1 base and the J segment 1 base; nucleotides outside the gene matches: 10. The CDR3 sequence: CASSLFSPSGIQETQYF. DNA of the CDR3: TGTGCCAGCAGCTTGTTCTCTCCTAGCGGTATCCAAGAGACCCAGTACTTC.

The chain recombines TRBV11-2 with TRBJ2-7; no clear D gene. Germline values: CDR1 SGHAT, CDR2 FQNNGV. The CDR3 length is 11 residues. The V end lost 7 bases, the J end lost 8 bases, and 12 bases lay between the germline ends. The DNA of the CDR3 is TGTGCCAGCATCTCAAACTTTCAGCAGTACTTC. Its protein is CASISNFQQYF.

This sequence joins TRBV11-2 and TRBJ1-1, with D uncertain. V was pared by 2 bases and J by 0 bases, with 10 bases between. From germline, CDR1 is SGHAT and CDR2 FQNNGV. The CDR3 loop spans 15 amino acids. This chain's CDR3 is CASSLPRLLNTEAFF. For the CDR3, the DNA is TGTGCCAGCAGCTTACCGCGCCTCTTGAACACTGAAGCTTTCTTT.

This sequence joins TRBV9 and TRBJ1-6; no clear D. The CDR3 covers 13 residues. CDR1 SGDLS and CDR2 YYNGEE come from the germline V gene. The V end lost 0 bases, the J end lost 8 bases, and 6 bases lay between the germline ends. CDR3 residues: CASSVASYSPLHF. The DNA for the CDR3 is TGTGCCAGCAGCGTAGCGTCCTATTCACCCCTCCACTTT.

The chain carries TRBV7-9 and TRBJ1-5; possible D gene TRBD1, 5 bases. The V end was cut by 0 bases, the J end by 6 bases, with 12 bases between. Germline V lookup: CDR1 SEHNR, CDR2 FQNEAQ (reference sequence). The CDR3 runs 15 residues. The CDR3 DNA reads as TGTGCCAGCAGCTTAGCAGGGCAGGGAGGTCAGCCCCAGCATTTT. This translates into CASSLAGQGGQPQHF.

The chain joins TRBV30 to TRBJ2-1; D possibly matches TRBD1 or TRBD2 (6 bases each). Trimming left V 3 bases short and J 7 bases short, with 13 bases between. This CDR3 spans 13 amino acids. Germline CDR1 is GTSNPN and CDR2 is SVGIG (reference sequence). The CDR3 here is CAWRGGRGNEQFF. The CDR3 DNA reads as TGTGCCTGGAGGGGGGGCCGCGGAAATGAGCAGTTCTTC.

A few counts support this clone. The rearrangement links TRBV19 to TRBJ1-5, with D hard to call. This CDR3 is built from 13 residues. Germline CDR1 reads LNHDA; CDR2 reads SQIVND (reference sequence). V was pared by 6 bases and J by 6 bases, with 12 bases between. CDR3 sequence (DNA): TGTGCCAGTAGCATTTACGGAAGTCAGCCCCAGCATTTT. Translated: CASSIYGSQPQHF.

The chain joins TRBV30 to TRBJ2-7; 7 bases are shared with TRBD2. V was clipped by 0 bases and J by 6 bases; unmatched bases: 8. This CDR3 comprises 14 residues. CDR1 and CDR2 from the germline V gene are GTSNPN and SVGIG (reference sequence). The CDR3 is CAWSVGLDSTEQYF. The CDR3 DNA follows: TGTGCCTGGAGTGTAGGACTAGACTCCACCGAGCAGTACTTC.

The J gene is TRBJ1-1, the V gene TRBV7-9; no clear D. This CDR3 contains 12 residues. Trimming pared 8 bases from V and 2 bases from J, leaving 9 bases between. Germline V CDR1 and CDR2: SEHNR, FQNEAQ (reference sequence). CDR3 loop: CASQLSNTEAFF. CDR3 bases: TGTGCCAGCCAACTCTCAAACACTGAAGCTTTCTTT.

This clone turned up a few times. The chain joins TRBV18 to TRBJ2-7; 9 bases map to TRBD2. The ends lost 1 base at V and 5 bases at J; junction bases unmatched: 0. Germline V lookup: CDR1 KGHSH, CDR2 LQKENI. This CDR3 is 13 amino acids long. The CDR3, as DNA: TGTGCCAGCTCACCACAGCGGGGGGACGAGCAGTACTTC. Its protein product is CASSPQRGDEQYF.

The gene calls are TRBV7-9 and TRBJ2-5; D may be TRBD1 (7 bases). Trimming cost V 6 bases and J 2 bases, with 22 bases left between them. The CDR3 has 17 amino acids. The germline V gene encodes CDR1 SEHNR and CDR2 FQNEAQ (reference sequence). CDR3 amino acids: CASSQNFRGALQETQYF. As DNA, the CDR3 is TGTGCCAGCAGTCAAAACTTCAGGGGGGCCCTTCAAGAGACCCAGTACTTC.